This entry lists 5 T cell receptor beta chains sequenced from one sample in a study of regulatory T cells in long-lasting Graves disease (dated by TCRdb to the early 2020s). Library method: multiplex PCR. The instrument given in TCRdb is Illumina HiSeq 4000. TCR beta libraries were built with iRepertoire HTBI primers and Arm-PCR amplification of CDR3 regions. TCRdb reanalyzed the raw reads on its own, using fastp at Q25 for trimming and MiXCR for clone calling, and kept in-frame beta chains. Rows are combined by CDR3 protein, so each entry shows the most common genes and DNA. This sample gives around 480,000 distinct CDR3 sequences in total; around 15% of them show up just once. The ten largest clonotypes hold 12% of the sample. The time point label on this specimen signifies: newly diagnosed GD, antithyroid drugs for less than 3 months. For both TCR sequencing and RNA sequencing, RNA was extracted from PBMCs using TRIzol.

This sample also appeared in a second study, on T cells in Graves' hyperthyroidism and ophthalmopathy.

The material was peripheral blood mononuclear cells (PBMCs), obtained at new diagnosis, from a patient treated with antithyroid drugs. The receptors derive from a man aged 35-49 years with Graves disease. Donor details come from another sample of the same person, matched by shared clones.

This chain links TRBV28 with TRBJ2-3, with 11 bases lining up with TRBD1. CDR1 and CDR2 from the germline V gene are MDHEN and SYDVKM. After removal of 3 bases from V and 0 bases from J, the junction contained 11 bases not matched to a gene. CDR3 size: 19 residues. The CDR3 loop is CASSFGTGGGTRSTDTQYF. The CDR3 DNA is TGTGCCAGCAGTTTTGGGACAGGGGGTGGCACACGTAGCACAGATACGCAGTATTTT.

This clonotype was counted at least ten times. This chain uses TRBV20-1 with TRBJ2-5; TRBD2 is a possible D gene (6 bases). Germline lookup yields CDR1 DFQATT and CDR2 SNEGSKA (reference sequence). The CDR3 runs 17 residues. Between the trimmed V and J ends, which lost 2 bases and 6 bases, there was a span of 25 bases. As DNA, the CDR3 is TGCAGTGCTAGAATAGTATCGGGTCCGGAGGGCCGGAAGACCCAGTACTTC. It yields the protein CSARIVSGPEGRKTQYF.

As regards this clonotype: Possible read error: a much larger clone is one base away. The V and J genes are TRBV7-9 and TRBJ1-1; TRBD1 is a possible D gene (5 bases). The V end lost 7 bases, the J end lost 1 base, and 7 bases lay between the germline ends. There are 12 residues in the CDR3. Germline V CDR1 and CDR2: SEHNR, FQNEAQ (reference sequence). The CDR3 sequence: CASIQGNTEAFF. As DNA, the CDR3 is TGTGCCAGCATCCAGGGGAACACTGAAGCTTTCTTT.

This clonotype was counted many times. The rearrangement links TRBV30 to TRBJ1-2; D is ambiguous. CDR1 and CDR2 (germline): GTSNPN, SVGIG (reference sequence). V lost 4 bases and J lost 7, with 19 bases in between. This CDR3 contains 14 residues. The CDR3 nucleotides read TGTGCCTGGAATCTCCTATCGGGCTTTTCTGGCTACACCTTC. Translated: CAWNLLSGFSGYTF.

There are many counts of this clonotype. CDR3 protein: CSAKTHYGYTF. CDR3 sequence (DNA): TGCAGTGCCAAGACCCACTATGGCTACACCTTC. The gene calls are TRBV20-1 and TRBJ1-2; no clear D gene. This CDR3 is built from 11 residues. Trimming removed 6 bases from V and 3 bases from J, with 8 bases in between. Germline CDR1 reads DFQATT; CDR2 reads SNEGSKA (reference sequence).